This TCR beta chain was identified during a study of shared clonotypes between healthy human individuals. Sequencing used immunoSEQ multiplex PCR; TCRdb keeps in-frame clones, though not all of them. Of approximately 980,000 clones listed, approximately 80% are singletons. CDR3 length equals 15 residues. Germline assignment: CDR1 MNHEY and CDR2 SVGAGI. Trimming stripped 4 bases from V and 1 base from J, with 8 bases between. Specimen: memory CD4+ T cells sorted from blood. As to subset: CD45RA-negative fraction. This receptor was taken from a man aged 18 to 35 in good health. V usage is TRBV6-5 and J usage is TRBJ1-6; D not resolved. CDR3 amino acids: CASSLRVSYNSPLHF. The DNA of the CDR3 is TGTGCCAGCAGTTTACGGGTTTCCTATAATTCACCCCTCCACTTT.